This T cell receptor beta chain was profiled in a study of T-cell memory formation after mild COVID-19. Ten or more counts support this clonotype. Antigen specificity is unknown. The 5'RACE method, run with constant-segment primers, produced TCR alpha and TCR beta cDNA libraries (carrying sample barcodes and UMIs). Each CDR3 protein gets one entry after TCRdb re-called the 5' RACE reads with MiXCR. The profile shows some 440,000 distinct CDR3 sequences, 20% to 25% of them singletons. Whole-study findings and limits: For contracting clones, CD4+ ones sat mainly in CM and EM, CD8+ in EMRA. The SARS-CoV-2 specificity of second-wave clones reaching peak at day 37 remained unverified. Cross-reactive memory appears to have joined, as suggested by some responding clones showing up in pre-infection memory.

Trimming took 7 bases from V and 5 from J; bases not matched to a gene: 9. Germline loops: CDR1 SNHLY, CDR2 FYNNEI. The CDR3 runs to 16 residues. The material sequenced was PBMCs or a T cell subset sorted from them (not recorded which). The chain carries TRBV2 and TRBJ2-1, with 12 nucleotides matching TRBD2. The source of this sequence is an adult woman who had mild COVID-19 (a few samples of this study predate the infection). Cell type and time point are not known. CDR3 nucleotides: TGTGCCAGCAACGAGGGACTAGCGGGTCTAAACAATGAGCAGTTCTTC. It translates to CASNEGLAGLNNEQFF.